What follows is one TCR beta chain and its context. These data are taken from a study of early T cells in non-severe SARS-CoV-2 infection. Researchers attached unique molecular identifiers to individual cDNA molecules. TCRdb reanalysed the 5' RACE reads using MiXCR and keeps one entry per CDR3 protein. Of 63,000 or so distinct CDR3 sequences in the sample, about an eighth are singletons; the top ten hold 5% to 8%. Trimming took 1 base from V and 6 from J; bases not matched to a gene: 8. Germline V lookup: CDR1 LNHNV, CDR2 YYDKDF (reference sequence). The CDR3 contains 15 residues. The sample was whole blood. The chain recombines TRBV15 with TRBJ2-7; the match to TRBD1 covers 8 bases. This TCR derives from an adult who was a healthcare worker with PCR-confirmed SARS-CoV-2 infection or an uninfected control (not recorded which). CDR3 region: CATSRGRDRPLEQYF. The DNA for the CDR3 is TGTGCCACCAGCAGAGGACGGGACAGGCCCCTCGAGCAGTACTTC.